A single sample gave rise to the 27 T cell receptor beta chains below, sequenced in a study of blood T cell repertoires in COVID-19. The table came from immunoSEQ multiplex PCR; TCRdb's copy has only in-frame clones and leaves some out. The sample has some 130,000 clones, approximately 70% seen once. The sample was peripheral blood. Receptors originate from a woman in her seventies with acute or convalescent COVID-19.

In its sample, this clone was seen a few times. CDR3 protein: CASSLGTGTDTQYF. CDR3 sequence (DNA): TGTGCCAGCAGCTTAGGGACAGGCACAGATACGCAGTATTTT. The V and J genes are TRBV7-9 and TRBJ2-3, with a tentative D call TRBD1 (6 bases). The CDR3 consists of 14 residues. The V gene's germline CDR1 is SEHNR and CDR2 FQNEAQ (reference sequence). V was cut by 1 base and J by 1 base, with 6 bases left in between.

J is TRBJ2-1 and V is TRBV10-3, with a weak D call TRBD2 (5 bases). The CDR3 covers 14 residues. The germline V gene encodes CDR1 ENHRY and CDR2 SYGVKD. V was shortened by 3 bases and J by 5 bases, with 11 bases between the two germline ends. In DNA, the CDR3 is TGTGCCATCAGTGACCCAAGCGGTAACAATGAGCAGTTCTTC. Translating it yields CAISDPSGNNEQFF.

This CDR3 reads CASSPGGPANEKLFF. The CDR3 nucleotides read TGTGCCAGCAGCCCGGGGGGGCCGGCTAATGAAAAACTGTTTTTT. This sequence joins TRBV28 and TRBJ1-4, with a tentative D call TRBD1 (6 bases). V shed 6 bases and J shed 3 bases, with 14 bases lying between them. Germline values: CDR1 MDHEN, CDR2 SYDVKM. The CDR3 runs to 15 residues.

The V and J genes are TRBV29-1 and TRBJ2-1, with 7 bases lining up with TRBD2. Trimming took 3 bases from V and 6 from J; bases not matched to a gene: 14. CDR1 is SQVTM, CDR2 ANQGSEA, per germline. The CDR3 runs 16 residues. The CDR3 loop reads CSVEGLAVGGSNEQFF. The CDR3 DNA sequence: TGCAGCGTTGAGGGGCTAGCGGTCGGAGGATCCAATGAGCAGTTCTTC.

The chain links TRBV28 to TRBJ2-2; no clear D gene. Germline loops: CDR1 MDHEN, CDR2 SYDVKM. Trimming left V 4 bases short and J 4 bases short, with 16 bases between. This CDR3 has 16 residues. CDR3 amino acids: CASSSRGVGTTGELFF. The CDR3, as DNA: TGTGCCAGCAGTTCCCGTGGAGTGGGTACCACCGGGGAGCTGTTTTTT.

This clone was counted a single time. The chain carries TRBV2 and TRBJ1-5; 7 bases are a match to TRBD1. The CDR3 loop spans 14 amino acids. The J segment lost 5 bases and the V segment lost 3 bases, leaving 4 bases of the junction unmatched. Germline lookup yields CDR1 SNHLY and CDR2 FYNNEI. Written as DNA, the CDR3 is TGTGCCAGCAGTGAGGGACAGAGCCATCAGCCCCAGCATTTT. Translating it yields CASSEGQSHQPQHF.

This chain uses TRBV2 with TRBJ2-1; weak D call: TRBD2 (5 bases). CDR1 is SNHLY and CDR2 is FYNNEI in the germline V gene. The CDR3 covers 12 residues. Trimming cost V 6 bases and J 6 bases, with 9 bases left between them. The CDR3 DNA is TGTGCCAGCAGGAGGGTACCCAATGAGCAGTTCTTC. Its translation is CASRRVPNEQFF.

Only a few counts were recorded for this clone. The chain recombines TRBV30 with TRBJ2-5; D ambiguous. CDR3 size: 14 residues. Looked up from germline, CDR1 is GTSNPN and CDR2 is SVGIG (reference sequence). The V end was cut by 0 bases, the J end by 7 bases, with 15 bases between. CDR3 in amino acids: CAWSVTRFQRTQYF. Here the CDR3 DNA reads TGTGCCTGGAGTGTAACCAGGTTCCAGAGGACCCAGTACTTC.

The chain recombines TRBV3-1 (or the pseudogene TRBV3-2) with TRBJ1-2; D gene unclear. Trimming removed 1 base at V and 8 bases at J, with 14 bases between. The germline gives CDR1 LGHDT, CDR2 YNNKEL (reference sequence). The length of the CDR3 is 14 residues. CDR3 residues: CASSQVEGSTGYTF. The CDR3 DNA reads TGTGCCAGCAGCCAAGTTGAGGGAAGCACCGGCTACACCTTC.

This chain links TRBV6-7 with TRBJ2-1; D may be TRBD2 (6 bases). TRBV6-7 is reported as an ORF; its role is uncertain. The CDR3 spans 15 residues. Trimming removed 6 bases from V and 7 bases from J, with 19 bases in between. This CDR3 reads CASSLLAGSLNEQFF. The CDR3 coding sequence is TGTGCCAGCAGCCTTCTGGCGGGGAGTTTGAATGAGCAGTTCTTC.

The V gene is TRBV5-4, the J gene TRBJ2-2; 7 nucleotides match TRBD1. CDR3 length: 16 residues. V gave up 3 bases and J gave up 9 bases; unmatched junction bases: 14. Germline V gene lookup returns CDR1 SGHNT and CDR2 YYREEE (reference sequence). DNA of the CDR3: TGTGCCAGCAGCTGGGACAGAGAGCAGGATAGGCGGGAGCTGTTTTTT. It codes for CASSWDREQDRRELFF.

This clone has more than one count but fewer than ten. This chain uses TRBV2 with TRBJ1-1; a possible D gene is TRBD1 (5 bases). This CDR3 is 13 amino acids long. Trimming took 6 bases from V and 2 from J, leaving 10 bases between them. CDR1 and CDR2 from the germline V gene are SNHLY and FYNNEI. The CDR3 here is CASRNDRNTEAFF. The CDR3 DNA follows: TGTGCCAGCAGAAACGACAGAAACACTGAAGCTTTCTTT.

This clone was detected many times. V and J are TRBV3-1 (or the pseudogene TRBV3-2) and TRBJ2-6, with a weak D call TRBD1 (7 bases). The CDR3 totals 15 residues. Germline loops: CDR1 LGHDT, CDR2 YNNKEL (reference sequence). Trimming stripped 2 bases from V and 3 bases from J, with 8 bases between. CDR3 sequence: CASSQQGGGANVLTF. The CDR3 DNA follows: TGTGCCAGCAGCCAACAGGGGGGTGGGGCCAACGTCCTGACTTTC.

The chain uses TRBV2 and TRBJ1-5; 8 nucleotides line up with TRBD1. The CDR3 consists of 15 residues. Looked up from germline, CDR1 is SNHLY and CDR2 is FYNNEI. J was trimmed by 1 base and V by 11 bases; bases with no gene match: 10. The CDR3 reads CASRAGGVSNQPQHF. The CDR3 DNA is TGTGCCTCTCGCGCAGGGGGCGTCAGCAATCAGCCCCAGCATTTT.

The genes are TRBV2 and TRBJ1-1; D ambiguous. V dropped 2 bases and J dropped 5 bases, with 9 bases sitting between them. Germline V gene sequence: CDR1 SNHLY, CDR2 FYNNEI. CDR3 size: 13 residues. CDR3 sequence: CASSEQVWTEAFF. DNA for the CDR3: TGTGCCAGCAGTGAACAGGTATGGACTGAAGCTTTCTTT.

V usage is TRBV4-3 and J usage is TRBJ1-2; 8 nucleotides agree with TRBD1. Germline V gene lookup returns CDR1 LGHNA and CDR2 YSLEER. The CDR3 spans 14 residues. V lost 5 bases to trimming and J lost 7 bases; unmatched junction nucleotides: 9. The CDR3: CASSETSDRAGYTF. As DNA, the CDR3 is TGCGCCAGCAGCGAGACCTCGGACAGGGCTGGCTACACCTTC.

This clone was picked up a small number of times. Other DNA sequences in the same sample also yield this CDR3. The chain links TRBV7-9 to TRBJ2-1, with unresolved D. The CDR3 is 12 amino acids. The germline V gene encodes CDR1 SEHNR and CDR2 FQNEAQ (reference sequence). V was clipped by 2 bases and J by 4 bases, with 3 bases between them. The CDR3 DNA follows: TGTGCCAGCAGCTTATCATACAATGAGCAGTTCTTC. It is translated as CASSLSYNEQFF.

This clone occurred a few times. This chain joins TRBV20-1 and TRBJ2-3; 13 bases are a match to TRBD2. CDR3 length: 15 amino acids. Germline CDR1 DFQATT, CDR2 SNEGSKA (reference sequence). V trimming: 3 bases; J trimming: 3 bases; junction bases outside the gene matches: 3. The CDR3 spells CSASPTSGRTDTQYF. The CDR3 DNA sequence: TGCAGTGCTAGTCCGACTAGCGGGAGGACAGATACGCAGTATTTT.

The DNA of the CDR3 is TGTGCCAGCAGCTTAACCTCGACTAGCGAGAATGAGCAGTTCTTC. Its translation is CASSLTSTSENEQFF. This chain uses TRBV7-3 with TRBJ2-1; TRBD2 matches 8 bases. This CDR3 has 15 amino acids. V was clipped by 0 bases and J by 7 bases; unmatched bases: 5. CDR1 is SGHTA, CDR2 FQGTGA, per germline. The complete variable domain, with remaining parts taken from reference TRBV7-3 and TRBJ2-1, reads GAGVSQTPSNKVTEKGKYVELRCDPISGHTALYWYRQSLGQGPEFLIYFQGTGAADDSGLPNDRFFAVRPEGSVSTLKIQRTERGDSAVYLCASSLTSTSENEQFFGPGTRLTVL.

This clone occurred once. Written as DNA, the CDR3 is TGTGCCAGCAGCTTAGGAGCGGGGCCTAGCACAGATACGCAGTATTTT. Amino acids: CASSLGAGPSTDTQYF. This chain joins TRBV7-8 and TRBJ2-3, with TRBD2 matching 7 bases. This CDR3 has 16 amino acids. The germline gives CDR1 SGHVS, CDR2 FQNEAQ. Losses at the gene ends were 1 base for V and 0 bases for J; bases not matched to a gene: 4. The complete variable domain, with remaining parts taken from reference TRBV7-8 and TRBJ2-3, reads GAGVSQSPRYKVAKRGQDVALRCDPISGHVSLFWYQQALGQGPEFLTYFQNEAQLDKSGLPSDRFFAERPEGSVSTLKIQRTQQEDSAVYLCASSLGAGPSTDTQYFGPGTRLTVL.

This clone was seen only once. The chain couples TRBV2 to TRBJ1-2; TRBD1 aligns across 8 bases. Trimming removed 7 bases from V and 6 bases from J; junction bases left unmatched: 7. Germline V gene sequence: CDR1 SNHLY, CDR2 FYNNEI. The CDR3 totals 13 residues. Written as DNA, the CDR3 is TGTGCCAGCAACCTGGACAGGGTGGATGGCTACACCTTC. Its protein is CASNLDRVDGYTF.

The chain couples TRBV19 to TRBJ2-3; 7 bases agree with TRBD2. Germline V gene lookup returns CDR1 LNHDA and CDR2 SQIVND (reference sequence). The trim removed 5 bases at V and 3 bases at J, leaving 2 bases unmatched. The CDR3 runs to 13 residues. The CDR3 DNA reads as TGTGCCAGTAGTGTCGGGGGGACAGATACGCAGTATTTT. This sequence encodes CASSVGGTDTQYF.

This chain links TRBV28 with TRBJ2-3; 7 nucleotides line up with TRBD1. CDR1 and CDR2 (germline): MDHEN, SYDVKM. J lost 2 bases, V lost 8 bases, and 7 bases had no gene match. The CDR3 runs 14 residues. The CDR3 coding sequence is TGTGCCAGCGTAGGACAGGCTTACACAGATACGCAGTATTTT. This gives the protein CASVGQAYTDTQYF.

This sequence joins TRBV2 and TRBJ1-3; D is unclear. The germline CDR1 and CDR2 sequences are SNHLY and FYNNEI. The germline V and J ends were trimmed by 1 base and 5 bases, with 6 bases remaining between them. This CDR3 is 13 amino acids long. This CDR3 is CASSEDSRNTIYF. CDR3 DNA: TGTGCCAGCAGTGAAGACAGCCGAAACACCATATATTTT.

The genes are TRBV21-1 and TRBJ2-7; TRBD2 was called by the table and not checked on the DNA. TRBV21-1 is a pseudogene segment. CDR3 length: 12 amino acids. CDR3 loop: CASSGRLAGPSF. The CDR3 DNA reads TGTGCCAGCAGCGGTCGTCTAGCGGGGCCTTCCTTC.

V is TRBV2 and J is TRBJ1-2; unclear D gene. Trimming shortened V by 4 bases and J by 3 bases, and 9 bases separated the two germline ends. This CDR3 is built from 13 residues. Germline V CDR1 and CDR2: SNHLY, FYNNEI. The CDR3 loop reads CASSVQEDYGYTF. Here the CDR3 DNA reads TGTGCCAGCAGTGTTCAGGAGGACTATGGCTACACCTTC. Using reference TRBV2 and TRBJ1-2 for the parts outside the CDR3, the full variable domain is EPEVTQTPSHQVTQMGQEVILRCVPISNHLYFYWYRQILGQKVEFLVSFYNNEISEKSEIFDDQFSVERPDGSNFTLKIRSTKLEDSAMYFCASSVQEDYGYTFGSGTRLTVV.

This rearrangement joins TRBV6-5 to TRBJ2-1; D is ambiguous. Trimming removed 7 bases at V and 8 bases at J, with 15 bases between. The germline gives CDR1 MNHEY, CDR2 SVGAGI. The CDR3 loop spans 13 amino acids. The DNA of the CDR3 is TGTGCCAGCAAGGAGCCCCAGTGGGATGAGCAGTTCTTC. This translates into CASKEPQWDEQFF.